This T cell receptor beta chain was identified in a study of radiation and T cells in renal cell carcinoma (dated by TCRdb to 2018 to 2020). Context from the whole study: Samples came from a clinical trial, in which primary renal cell carcinomas received 15 Gy stereotactic body radiation therapy followed by nephrectomy 4 weeks later. In total, fewer than 55 samples underwent TCR beta sequencing: some 26 tumors plus 27 peripheral blood samples. In the roughly 49 samples combined, around 3.7 million unique CDR3 nucleotide sequences were found, encoding roughly 2,500,000 unique CDR3 amino acid sequences. General study outcomes and caveats: Blood repertoire dynamics were not followed beyond 4 weeks after treatment. Because pretreatment tumor biopsies were not available, the baseline intratumoral presence of clonotypes could not be determined. With a single-armed trial design, the study had no way to address how radiation dose or scheduling affects the TCR repertoire. In blood, the top tumor clonotypes increased between baseline and 2 weeks post-radiation and then shrank by 4 weeks, which suggests that tumor-resident clones expanded only transiently.

The CDR3 sequence holds 19 residues, the cysteine and phenylalanine included. The CDR3 DNA has 57 bases and is translated from base 1. After removal of 2 bases from V and 6 bases from J, the junction retains 18 bases not matched to a gene. Based on the germline V gene, the CDR1 and CDR2 sequences are SGHAT and FQNNGV. TCR beta libraries were generated from genomic DNA with the immunoSEQ kit, following the manufacturer's recommendations. To prepare libraries, a first multiplex PCR with proprietary primers was run, followed by a second PCR that added unique barcodes, and a bead cleanup was done after each round. A kit-provided positive control reaction and a negative control reaction were included in every sample batch. The final libraries underwent checking on an Agilent 4200 TapeStation D1000 ScreenTape, volumetric pooling, and quantification by qPCR. Sequencing ran on an Illumina NextSeq500 with a MidOutput 150-cycle cartridge, using 156 Read1 and 15 Index1 cycles with kit custom primers. The pooled library was loaded at roughly 0.98 pM with an approximately 22% PhiX control spike-in. Per the authors' processing: Vendor-processed data were analyzed in R, and a clonotype was defined as all T cells sharing the same CDR3 nucleotide sequence. In the clone abundance analyses, frequencies were normalized to the 10,000 most abundant clones in each sample. Public T cell clones, averaging fewer than five per sample, were removed before analysis. A difference in abundance of at least 32-fold between compartments was used to define tumor-enriched and baseline blood-enriched clonotypes. A beta-binomial differential abundance model was used to identify clonotypes that were expanded or contracted between blood time points. Tumor-blood repertoire similarity was measured with the Baroni-Urbani and Buser coefficient, and groups were compared using two-tailed Wilcoxon tests in R. The immuneACCESS repertoire file appears here via TCRdb, limited to in-frame rearrangements. These files lack a portion of the clones; in checked studies, under half of the deficit traces to unresolved V genes, and the cause of the others is not known. V, J and clone size are those of that table, while D and trimming were read from the DNA. Across this sample there are roughly 120,000 clones, with roughly 85% seen only once. The ten largest clonotypes hold 3% of the sample.

This sample's time point label indicates: baseline pretreatment blood. The label giving this sample's treatment or condition can be read as: 15 Gy SBRT to primary tumor, nephrectomy 4 weeks later. To follow tumor-enriched clonotypes, serial peripheral blood was collected from radiation-treated patients at baseline and at 2 weeks and 4 weeks after SBRT. Every patient's renal cell carcinoma showed clear cell pathology. Genomic DNA for TCR sequencing was prepared using the QIAamp DNA Blood Mini Kit (Qiagen). Samples were included in the analyses only if all quality control checks were passed. About this clone itself: The specificity of this receptor is unknown. Base qualities are not at hand, and no much larger clone is one base apart.

Sample: blood, taken from a patient whose treatment included radiotherapy and nephrectomy. The sequence was collected from a woman aged 60-70 years with renal cell carcinoma. The rearrangement combines TRBV11-2 with TRBJ2-3; the junction holds 9 bases that match TRBD1. The base sequence is TGTGCCAGCAGCTTACCGGGACAGGGCGTATTCCCGGGAAGGGATACGCAGTATTTT. Translated, this gives CASSLPGQGVFPGRDTQYF.